The 8 T cell receptor beta chains presented below share a single source sample, sequenced in a study of blood T cells in healthy people across ages. Combining a sample-barcoded 5' primer with a J-beta primer mix, a second PCR ran for roughly 7 to 12 cycles. TCRdb passed the 5' RACE reads through MiXCR, listing each CDR3 protein once. The sample lists roughly 800,000 distinct CDR3 sequences; 53% were seen once. Material: blood. Receptor source: a man at least 80 years old in good health.

The chain has TRBV5-5 and TRBJ1-1; TRBD1 agrees at 9 bases. CDR3 size: 15 residues. Germline V lookup: CDR1 SGHKS, CDR2 YYEKEE (reference sequence). Trimming at V came to 5 bases and at J to 5 bases, leaving 10 bases not matched to a gene. The CDR3 bases are TGTGCCAGCAGGGACAGGGGACGAGGTGAGACTGAAGCTTTCTTT. It translates to CASRDRGRGETEAFF.

As for this clonotype: A much larger clone is a single base away; this may be a read error. The chain recombines TRBV7-9 with TRBJ2-5; TRBD1 matches 11 bases. This CDR3 has 14 amino acids. Germline CDR1 reads SEHNR; CDR2 reads FQNEAQ (reference sequence). V was pared by 8 bases and J by 3 bases, with 5 bases of the junction left unmatched. The CDR3 DNA reads TGTGCCAGCGTAACGGGACAGGGGGAAGAGACCCAGTACTTC. It yields the protein CASVTGQGEETQYF.

V gene TRBV5-1 combines with J gene TRBJ2-5; D gene uncertain. Gene TRBJ2-7 matches the end of the DNA better, so the J call may be wrong. Germline-derived CDR1 and CDR2 are SGHRS and YFSETQ. The CDR3 contains 14 residues. CDR3 nucleotide sequence: TGCGCCAGCAGCTTGGAAGGACCGAGGTTCGAGCAGTACTTC. Encoded protein: CASSLEGPRFEQYF.

The V gene is TRBV24-1, the J gene TRBJ2-1; unclear D gene. Trimming cost V 9 bases and J 4 bases, with 6 bases left between them. Germline CDR1 and CDR2: KGHDR and SFDVKD. The CDR3 consists of 11 residues. The CDR3 reads CATADYNEQFF. CDR3 nucleotides: TGTGCCACCGCGGATTACAATGAGCAGTTCTTC.

Remarks on this clonotype: One junction end does not reproduce the germline sequence, and a read error may be involved. The gene calls are TRBV5-1 and TRBJ2-7; TRBD1 matches at 7 bases. CDR3 length equals 17 residues. Germline V lookup: CDR1 SGHRS, CDR2 YFSETQ. The CDR3 protein is CTSSLRDSGAVSYEQYF. The CDR3 coding sequence is TGCACCAGCAGCCTAAGGGACAGCGGAGCGGTCTCCTACGAGCAGTACTTC.

V usage is TRBV20-1 and J usage is TRBJ2-7; D possibly corresponds to TRBD2 (5 bases). The germline V gene encodes CDR1 DFQATT and CDR2 SNEGSKA (reference sequence). The CDR3 is 15 residues long. Trimming removed 0 bases at V and 0 bases at J, with 12 bases between. CDR3 region: CSARDAGLSSYEQYF. In DNA, the CDR3 is TGCAGTGCTAGAGATGCGGGTCTCAGCTCCTACGAGCAGTACTTC.

This chain links TRBV28 with TRBJ1-2; D unclear. Trimming removed 4 bases at V and 8 bases at J, with 17 bases between. CDR3 size: 14 residues. Germline lookup yields CDR1 MDHEN and CDR2 SYDVKM. This CDR3 reads CASSSGGSPSGYTF. The CDR3 nucleotides read TGTGCCAGCAGTTCCGGCGGGAGTCCGTCGGGCTACACCTTC.

CDR3: CASSASGPFYGYTF. Here the CDR3 DNA reads TGTGCCAGCAGTGCCTCGGGACCGTTCTATGGCTACACCTTC. The chain combines TRBV25-1 with TRBJ1-2; perhaps TRBD1 as D (5 bases). Trimming stripped 4 bases from V and 4 bases from J, with 13 bases between. The CDR3 totals 14 residues. Germline loops: CDR1 MGHDK, CDR2 SYGVNS.